The present entry profiles one T cell receptor (beta chain) with its context. The CDR3 spans 16 residues. The germline CDR1 and CDR2 sequences are MDHEN and SYDVKM. With V trimmed by 8 bases and J by 0 bases, 8 bases remained unmatched. TCRdb's table, derived via immunoSEQ multiplex PCR, lists solely in-frame clones and lacks some. The sample contains more than 150,000 clones, roughly 87% of which appear only once. The sample is drawn from a study of blood T cell repertoires in COVID-19. The chain has TRBV28 and TRBJ2-1, with 9 positions matching TRBD1. Material for sequencing was PBMCs or T cells enriched from blood (not recorded which). This TCR was recovered from a woman aged 45-65 years who had recovered from COVID-19. CDR3 nucleotides: TGTGCCAGCCTTTCCCCGGGACAGGGCTCCTACAATGAGCAGTTCTTC. Residues: CASLSPGQGSYNEQFF.